The clone carrying this T cell receptor (beta chain) was counted many times. As yet, its antigen is unknown. These data come from a study of T cells after yellow fever vaccination. Findings and caveats of the study: After the booster, nearly 98% of CD4 and about nine tenths of CD8 primary-response clones were re-detected. Abundant clonotypes from the bulk population could contaminate FACS-sorted repertoires. The CD4 and CD8 compartments had a small share of their clonotypes in common. The secondary response was weaker but peaked faster, day 5 versus 15.

From germline, CDR1 is SGHTA and CDR2 FQGNSA. V gave up 7 bases and J gave up 3 bases, with 4 bases separating them. CDR3 length: 11 amino acids. TCRdb used MiXCR to reprocess the 5' RACE reads, holding one entry per CDR3 protein. Counted here are around 300,000 distinct CDR3 sequences, around 4.3% occurring once; the ten biggest clones make up approximately 20%. The starting material was PBMCs, obtained 15 days after the yellow fever booster vaccination. The chain has TRBV7-2 and TRBJ2-1, with unresolved D. This receptor was taken from a man aged 18-30 years who received the YFV17D yellow fever vaccine. The CDR3 DNA is TGTGCCAGCACAAGCTACAATGAGCAGTTCTTC. Its translation is CASTSYNEQFF.